This T cell receptor beta chain derives from a study of molecular identifiers for immune sequencing clone quantification. Investigators produced naive CD8 libraries from around 20,000 to 1,000,000 sorted cells, drawing on 10%, 30% or 50% RNA. Regarding the study as a whole: Highly expanded clone sizes could be underestimated by identical TCR molecules sharing a barcode.

In the case of this clonotype: The antigen remains undetermined. A much more abundant neighbour one base away suggests this may be a read error.

Methods described previously, with TCR primers listed, were used for bulk TCR libraries. TCRdb re-called the PCR reads through MiXCR, storing one row per CDR3 protein. This table has over 600,000 distinct CDR3 sequences, approximately 20% appearing once. This CDR3 has 16 residues. The germline CDR1 and CDR2 sequences are SGHVS and FNYEAQ. The sequence came from a human donor in good health. Some libraries in this study had Jurkat cell RNA spiked in. The chain is built from TRBV7-6 and TRBJ2-3, with 10 bases fitting TRBD2. Sequenced: naive CD8+ T cells from blood, with Jurkat cell RNA spiked in. The subset denotes: FACS-sorted CD8+CD4-CCR7+CD45RA+ naive T cells. As DNA, the CDR3 is TGTGCCAGCAGCTTCAAAAGCGGGGGGGGGACAGATACGCGGTATTTT. It codes for CASSFKSGGGTDTRYF. The whole variable domain, filled in from reference TRBV7-6 and TRBJ2-3, reads GAGVSQSPRYKVTKRGQDVALRCDPISGHVSLYWYRQALGQGPEFLTYFNYEAQQDKSGLPNDRFSAERPEGSISTLTIQRTEQRDSAMYRCASSFKSGGGTDTRYFGPGTRLTVL.